The rows below give T cell receptor beta chains drawn from one sample of a study of CD8 T cells in Susac syndrome. One entry per CDR3 protein, called by TCRdb with MiXCR from the immunoSEQ multiplex PCR reads. The sample includes about 430,000 distinct CDR3 sequences, more than 70% of them seen just once. Sequenced: CD8+ T cells from PBMCs. The receptor source for this set is a human donor with multiple sclerosis. CDR3s include the opening cysteine and the closing phenylalanine or tryptophan. The D gene is left open where the match is weak. Expanded clones are given a class, and other clones once, few, many or no size at all.

d_call	v_call	j_call	clone_size	cdr3_aa	cdr3_nt
NA	TRBV13	TRBJ2-5	NA	CASTLWGSQETQYF	TGTGCCAGCACTTTATGGGGCTCCCAAGAGACCCAGTACTTC
NA	TRBV2	TRBJ2-3	NA	CASSEGQVLTDTQYF	TGTGCCAGCAGTGAAGGCCAGGTCCTCACAGATACGCAGTATTTT
NA	TRBV7-6	TRBJ2-2	NA	CASSLVRGSPNTGELFF	TGTGCCAGCAGCTTAGTGAGGGGGTCCCCGAACACCGGGGAGCTGTTTTTT
TRBD1	TRBV24-1	TRBJ1-2	NA	CATSERPGQGFYGYTF	TGTGCCACCAGTGAACGACCGGGACAGGGATTCTATGGCTACACCTTC
NA	TRBV7-9	TRBJ1-1	once	CASSFGVQGTEAFF	TGTGCCAGCAGCTTCGGGGTACAGGGCACTGAAGCTTTCTTT
NA	TRBV5-1	TRBJ1-2	NA	CASSITGNGYTF	TGCGCCAGCAGCATCACAGGGAATGGCTACACCTTC
NA	TRBV11-2	TRBJ2-1	NA	CASSLDRYGSEQFF	TGTGCCAGCAGCTTAGATCGTTACGGCTCTGAGCAGTTCTTC
NA	TRBV27	TRBJ1-5	NA	CASSFLGGVNQPQHF	TGTGCCAGCAGTTTCCTAGGAGGAGTGAATCAGCCCCAGCATTTT
NA	TRBV7-9	TRBJ2-4	NA	CASSSERAQNIQYF	TGTGCCAGCAGCTCGGAAAGAGCCCAAAACATTCAGTACTTC
NA	TRBV9	TRBJ2-3	NA	CASSVGVGFTDTQYF	TGTGCCAGCAGCGTAGGAGTGGGATTCACAGATACGCAGTATTTT
NA	TRBV6-2/TRBV6-3	TRBJ2-1	NA	CASSSTGPYNEQFF	TGTGCCAGTTCTTCCACAGGGCCATACAATGAGCAGTTCTTC
NA	TRBV7-8	TRBJ1-1	NA	CASSTLTGNTEAFF	TGTGCCAGCAGCACCTTGACAGGGAACACTGAAGCTTTCTTT
TRBD2	TRBV2	TRBJ2-5	NA	CASDGLAGGQETQYF	TGTGCCAGCGATGGACTAGCGGGAGGCCAAGAGACCCAGTACTTC
NA	TRBV27	TRBJ2-3	NA	CASSQGWIADTQYF	TGTGCCAGCAGCCAGGGTTGGATCGCAGATACGCAGTATTTT
TRBD1	TRBV7-9	TRBJ1-2	NA	CASSLVTGTGDYGYTF	TGTGCCAGCAGCTTGGTTACCGGGACAGGAGACTATGGCTACACCTTC
TRBD2	TRBV7-6	TRBJ2-1	NA	CASSPSGGATYNEQFF	TGTGCCAGCAGCCCTAGCGGGGGGGCCACCTACAATGAGCAGTTCTTC
NA	TRBV19	TRBJ1-1	NA	CASSAFTQGNTEAFF	TGTGCCAGTAGTGCCTTTACGCAAGGGAACACTGAAGCTTTCTTT
TRBD1	TRBV6-5	TRBJ1-3	NA	CASSYGTGTGNTIYF	TGTGCCAGCAGTTACGGGACAGGCACTGGAAACACCATATATTTT
NA	TRBV12-3/TRBV12-4	TRBJ2-7	NA	CASSLDPNLSYEQYF	TGTGCCAGCAGTTTGGACCCGAACCTCTCCTACGAGCAGTACTTC
NA	TRBV27	TRBJ1-5	NA	CASSPHPLDYNQPQHF	TGTGCCAGCAGTCCTCATCCTTTGGATTACAATCAGCCCCAGCATTTT
NA	TRBV2	TRBJ2-3	NA	CASSGTLTDTQYF	TGTGCCAGCAGTGGGACTCTCACAGATACGCAGTATTTT
TRBD1	TRBV5-1	TRBJ2-7	NA	CASSWTQATGRLEQYF	TGCGCCAGCAGCTGGACCCAGGCGACAGGGCGTCTCGAGCAGTACTTC
NA	TRBV14	TRBJ2-1	once	CASSPLGEGSYNEQFF	TGTGCCAGCAGCCCACTAGGCGAGGGGTCCTACAATGAGCAGTTCTTC
NA	TRBV29-1	TRBJ1-1	NA	CSVLPHVGGNTEAFF	TGCAGCGTTCTGCCCCATGTGGGTGGGAACACTGAAGCTTTCTTT
NA	TRBV4-1	TRBJ2-1	NA	CASSQVLLQGLYNEQFF	TGCGCCAGCAGCCAAGTGCTCTTGCAGGGGCTCTACAATGAGCAGTTCTTC
NA	TRBV28	TRBJ1-5	NA	CASSTRILHARDQPQHF	TGTGCCAGCAGTACCCGGATTTTACACGCGCGGGATCAGCCCCAGCATTTT
NA	TRBV4-1	TRBJ2-5	once	CASSPFLGPADAQYF	TGCGCCAGCAGCCCCTTCCTTGGACCGGCCGATGCTCAGTACTTC
NA	TRBV5-1	TRBJ1-1	once	CASSLSGPPTTEAFF	TGCGCCAGCAGCTTGAGCGGGCCGCCCACCACTGAAGCTTTCTTT
TRBD1	TRBV11-2	TRBJ2-1	NA	CASSLVAGTAAGEQFF	TGTGCCAGCAGCTTAGTGGCCGGGACAGCGGCCGGGGAGCAGTTCTTC
NA	TRBV5-6	TRBJ2-7	NA	CASSLGSGTSLEQYF	TGTGCCAGCAGCTTGGGCTCGGGAACCTCCCTCGAGCAGTACTTC
NA	TRBV6-2/TRBV6-3	TRBJ2-7	few	CASKGMAGAYEQYF	TGTGCCAGCAAGGGGATGGCGGGTGCCTACGAGCAGTACTTC
TRBD1	TRBV12-3/TRBV12-4	TRBJ1-1	NA	CASSYLFSGGLGTEAFF	TGTGCCAGCAGTTACCTCTTTTCAGGGGGCTTGGGTACTGAAGCTTTCTTT
NA	TRBV2	TRBJ1-1	NA	CASSEAYRGVNTEAFF	TGTGCCAGCAGTGAAGCTTACCGGGGGGTGAACACTGAAGCTTTCTTT
NA	TRBV2	TRBJ2-1	NA	CASSTNPGAEQFF	TGTGCCAGCAGCACAAACCCCGGGGCTGAGCAGTTCTTC
NA	TRBV4-1	TRBJ2-2	NA	CASSQLVGGAGELFF	TGCGCCAGCAGCCAATTAGTGGGGGGCGCCGGGGAGCTGTTTTTT
NA	TRBV5-1	TRBJ1-1	once	CASSPVATVDEAFF	TGCGCCAGCAGCCCCGTCGCGACGGTAGATGAAGCTTTCTTT
NA	TRBV6-5	TRBJ1-1	NA	CASNPEGGGWTEAFF	TGTGCCAGCAACCCCGAGGGGGGGGGATGGACTGAAGCTTTCTTT
NA	TRBV7-9	TRBJ1-4	NA	CASSLDERGIEF	TGTGCCAGCAGCTTAGATGAGAGAGGGATCGAATTT
NA	TRBV30	TRBJ2-5	NA	CAGREETQYF	TGTGCCGGGAGAGAAGAGACCCAGTACTTC
NA	TRBV12-3/TRBV12-4	TRBJ2-7	NA	CASSLAYRDYEQYF	TGTGCCAGCAGTTTAGCCTACAGAGACTACGAGCAGTACTTC
NA	TRBV2	TRBJ1-2	NA	CASSGFNYGYTF	TGTGCCAGCAGTGGGTTCAACTATGGCTACACCTTC
NA	TRBV7-2	TRBJ2-3	NA	CASSLVGPSTDTQYF	TGTGCCAGCAGCTTAGTGGGTCCTAGCACAGATACGCAGTATTTT
NA	TRBV24-1	TRBJ2-1	NA	CATGDYNEQFF	TGTGCCACCGGAGATTACAATGAGCAGTTCTTC
NA	TRBV9	TRBJ1-1	NA	CASSVGGRPVGTEAFF	TGTGCCAGCAGCGTAGGGGGGCGACCGGTTGGGACTGAAGCTTTCTTT
TRBD2	TRBV3-1	TRBJ2-1	NA	CASSLTSGGGDEQFF	TGTGCCAGCAGCCTAACTAGCGGGGGCGGAGATGAGCAGTTCTTC
TRBD1	TRBV4-1	TRBJ2-7	NA	CASSQGIGTGQSYEQYF	TGCGCCAGCAGCCAAGGGATAGGGACAGGGCAAAGCTACGAGCAGTACTTC
NA	TRBV4-1	TRBJ2-7	NA	CASSQDLVAKHYEQYF	TGCGCCAGCAGCCAAGATTTGGTAGCGAAGCACTACGAGCAGTACTTC
NA	TRBV2	TRBJ2-1	once	CASYEGLYNEQFF	TGTGCCAGCTACGAGGGACTCTACAATGAGCAGTTCTTC
NA	TRBV7-8	TRBJ2-7	NA	CASSLTLREQYF	TGTGCCAGCAGCTTGACGCTGAGAGAGCAGTACTTC
NA	TRBV30	TRBJ1-1	NA	CAWSQGSPTEAFF	TGTGCCTGGTCACAGGGATCCCCCACTGAAGCTTTCTTT
TRBD2	TRBV6-5	TRBJ2-2	few	CASSYNGVAGALNTGELFF	TGTGCCAGCAGTTACAATGGGGTAGCGGGGGCTCTGAACACCGGGGAGCTGTTTTTT
TRBD2	TRBV27	TRBJ2-7	NA	CASSLTSGREAEQYF	TGTGCCAGCAGTTTAACTAGCGGGAGGGAAGCCGAGCAGTACTTC
TRBD1	TRBV29-1	TRBJ1-2	once	CSDDRDYGYTF	TGCAGCGATGACAGGGATTATGGCTACACCTTC
NA	TRBV6-5	TRBJ1-2	NA	CASSYNPERGYTF	TGTGCCAGCAGTTATAATCCAGAAAGGGGCTACACCTTC
TRBD2	TRBV10-3	TRBJ2-1	once	CAISDLAGGLDEQFF	TGTGCCATCAGTGACTTAGCGGGGGGGCTGGATGAGCAGTTCTTC